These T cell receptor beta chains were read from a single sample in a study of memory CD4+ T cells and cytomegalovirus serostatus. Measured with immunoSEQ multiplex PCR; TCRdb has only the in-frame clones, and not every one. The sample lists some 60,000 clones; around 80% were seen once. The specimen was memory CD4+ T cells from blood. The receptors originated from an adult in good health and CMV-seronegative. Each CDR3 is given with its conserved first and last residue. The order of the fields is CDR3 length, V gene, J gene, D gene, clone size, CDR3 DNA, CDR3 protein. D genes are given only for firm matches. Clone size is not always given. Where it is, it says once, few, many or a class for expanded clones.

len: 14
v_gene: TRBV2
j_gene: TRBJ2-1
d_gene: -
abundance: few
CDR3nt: TGTGCCAGCAGTCTTACTTACCCGTACAATGAGCAGTTCTTC
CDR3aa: CASSLTYPYNEQFF

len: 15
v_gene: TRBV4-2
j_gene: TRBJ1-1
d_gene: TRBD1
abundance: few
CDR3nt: TGTGCCAGCAGCCCGAAGACAGGGCGCCTAAATGAAGCTTTCTTT
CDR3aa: CASSPKTGRLNEAFF

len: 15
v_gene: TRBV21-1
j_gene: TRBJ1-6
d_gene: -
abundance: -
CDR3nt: TGTGCCAGCAGCACCCCATGGGACAGGGACTCACCCCTCCACTTT
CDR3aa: CASSTPWDRDSPLHF

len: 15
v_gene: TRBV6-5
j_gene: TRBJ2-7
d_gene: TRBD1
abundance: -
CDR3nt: TGTGCCAGCAGTTCCGGACAGGTAAAGGTAAACGAGCAGTACTTC
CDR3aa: CASSSGQVKVNEQYF

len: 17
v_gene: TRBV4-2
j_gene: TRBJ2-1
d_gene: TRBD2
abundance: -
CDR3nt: TGTGCCAGCAGCCAAGATGAAGGGACTAGCGTTTTCAATGAGCAGTTCTTC
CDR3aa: CASSQDEGTSVFNEQFF

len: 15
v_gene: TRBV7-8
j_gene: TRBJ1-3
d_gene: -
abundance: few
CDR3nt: TGTGCCAGCAGCTTAGCGACGGATTCTGGAAACACCATATATTTT
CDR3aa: CASSLATDSGNTIYF

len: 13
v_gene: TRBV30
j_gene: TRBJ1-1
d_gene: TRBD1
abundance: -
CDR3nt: TGTGCCTGGAACAGGGGGCTGAACACTGAAGCTTTCTTT
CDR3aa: CAWNRGLNTEAFF

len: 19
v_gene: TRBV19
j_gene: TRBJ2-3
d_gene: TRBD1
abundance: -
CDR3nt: TGTGCCAGTAGTATAGAAGAACCCGTGGACAGGGGAATAACAGATACGCAGTATTTT
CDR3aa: CASSIEEPVDRGITDTQYF

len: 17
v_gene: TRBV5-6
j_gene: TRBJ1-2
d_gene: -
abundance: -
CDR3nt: TGTGCCAGCAGCTTGGACCTAGGCGGGGGCGCGTACTATGGCTACACCTTC
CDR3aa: CASSLDLGGGAYYGYTF

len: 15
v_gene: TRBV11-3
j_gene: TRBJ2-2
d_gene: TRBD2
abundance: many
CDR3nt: TGTGCCAGCAGCCCTCCGGGACTAAACACCGGGGAGCTGTTTTTT
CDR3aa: CASSPPGLNTGELFF

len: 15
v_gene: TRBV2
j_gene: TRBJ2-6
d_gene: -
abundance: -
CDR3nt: TGTGCCAGCAGACGGACCGACTCTGGGGCCAACGTCCTGACTTTC
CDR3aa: CASRRTDSGANVLTF

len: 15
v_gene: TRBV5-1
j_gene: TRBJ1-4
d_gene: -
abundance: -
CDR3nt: TGCGCCAGCAGCTTGGCGGGACAAAGTTTGGAAAAACTGTTTTTT
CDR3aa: CASSLAGQSLEKLFF

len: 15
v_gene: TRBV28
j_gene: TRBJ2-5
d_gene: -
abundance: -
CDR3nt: TGTGCCAGCAGTTCCCCCAAGACTACCAGGTCGACCCAGTACTTC
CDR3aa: CASSSPKTTRSTQYF

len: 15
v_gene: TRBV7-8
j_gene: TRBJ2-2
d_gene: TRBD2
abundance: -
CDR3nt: TGTGCCAGCAGTTTAGCGGGAGGAGTGGCCGGGGAGCTGTTTTTT
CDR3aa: CASSLAGGVAGELFF

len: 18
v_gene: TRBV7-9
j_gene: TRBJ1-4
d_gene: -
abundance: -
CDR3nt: TGTGCCAGCAGCTTTCTACAAGGAGAGATCGCAACTAATGAAAAACTGTTTTTT
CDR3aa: CASSFLQGEIATNEKLFF

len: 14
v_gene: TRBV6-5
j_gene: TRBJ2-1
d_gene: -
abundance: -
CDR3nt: TGTGCCAGCGGTCGGCGAGCCTCCTACAATGAGCAGTTCTTC
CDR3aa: CASGRRASYNEQFF

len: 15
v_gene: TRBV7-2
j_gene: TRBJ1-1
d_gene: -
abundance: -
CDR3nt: TGTGCCAGCAGCTTAGTGGGGGGAGCGAAAACTGAAGCTTTCTTT
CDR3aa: CASSLVGGAKTEAFF

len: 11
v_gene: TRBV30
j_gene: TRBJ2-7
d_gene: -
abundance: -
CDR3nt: TGTGCCTGGGGTAGGGGCTACGAGCAGTACTTC
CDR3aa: CAWGRGYEQYF

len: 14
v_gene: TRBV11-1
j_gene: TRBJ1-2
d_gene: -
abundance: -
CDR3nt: TGTGCCAGCAGCCACGGGGCAGCCTCCTATGGCTACACCTTC
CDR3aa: CASSHGAASYGYTF

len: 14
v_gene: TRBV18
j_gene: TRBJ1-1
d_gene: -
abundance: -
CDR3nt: TGTGCCAGCTCACCACCTCGGATGAACACTGAAGCTTTCTTT
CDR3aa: CASSPPRMNTEAFF

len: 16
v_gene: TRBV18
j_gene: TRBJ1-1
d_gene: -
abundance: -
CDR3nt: TGTGCCAGCTCACGTCAAAGTCGCGGGTTGAACACTGAAGCTTTCTTT
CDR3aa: CASSRQSRGLNTEAFF

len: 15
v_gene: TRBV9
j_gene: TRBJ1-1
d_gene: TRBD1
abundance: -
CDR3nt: TGTGCCAGCACATATACGGGACAGGGGGAGGGTGAAGCTTTCTTT
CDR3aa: CASTYTGQGEGEAFF

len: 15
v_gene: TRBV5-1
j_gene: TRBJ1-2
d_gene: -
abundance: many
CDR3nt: TGCGCCAGCAGCTTGACCCACGATGGTGGTAGTGGCTACACCTTC
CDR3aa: CASSLTHDGGSGYTF

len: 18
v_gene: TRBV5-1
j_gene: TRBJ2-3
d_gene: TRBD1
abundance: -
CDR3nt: TGCGCCAGCAGCTTGGCCAAGTATGGGACAGGGCAGGCAGATACGCAGTATTTT
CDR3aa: CASSLAKYGTGQADTQYF

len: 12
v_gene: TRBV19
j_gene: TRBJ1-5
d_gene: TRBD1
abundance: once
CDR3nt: TGTGCCAGTGGACAGGGGAGCCAGCCCCAGCATTTT
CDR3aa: CASGQGSQPQHF

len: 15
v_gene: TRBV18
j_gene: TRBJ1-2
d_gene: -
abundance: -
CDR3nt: TGTGCCAGCTCACCACCAAGGGGGGCTAACTATGGCTACACCTTC
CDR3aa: CASSPPRGANYGYTF

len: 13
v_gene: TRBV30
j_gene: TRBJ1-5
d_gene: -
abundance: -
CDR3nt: TGTGCCTGGTCCGGGACCTGGAATCAGCCCCAGCATTTT
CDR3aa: CAWSGTWNQPQHF

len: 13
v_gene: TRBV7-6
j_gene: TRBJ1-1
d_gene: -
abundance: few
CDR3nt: TGTGCCAGCAGCTTAGCGCGGGCCAATGAAGCTTTCTTT
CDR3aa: CASSLARANEAFF

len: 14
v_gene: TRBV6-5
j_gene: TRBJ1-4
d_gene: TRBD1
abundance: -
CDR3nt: TGTGCCAGCAGCAAGGACAGGGGGCTTGGAAAACTGTTTTTT
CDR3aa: CASSKDRGLGKLFF

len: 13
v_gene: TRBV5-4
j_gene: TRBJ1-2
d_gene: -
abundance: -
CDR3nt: TGTGCCAGCAGCCGTGACAGAGGCGTCGGCTACACCTTC
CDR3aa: CASSRDRGVGYTF

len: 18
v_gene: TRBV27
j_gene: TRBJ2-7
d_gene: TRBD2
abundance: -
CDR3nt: TGTGCCAGCAGTTTACGGGTGCTAGCGGGAGGTAGCTCCTACGAGCAGTACTTC
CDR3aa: CASSLRVLAGGSSYEQYF

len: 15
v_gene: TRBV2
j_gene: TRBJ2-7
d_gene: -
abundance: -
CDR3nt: TGTGCCAGCAGTGCTACAGGACACGACTCCTACGAGCAGTACTTC
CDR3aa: CASSATGHDSYEQYF

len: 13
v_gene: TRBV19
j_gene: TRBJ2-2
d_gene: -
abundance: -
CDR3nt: TGTGCCACCGGGGGACAGAACACCGGGGAGCTGTTTTTT
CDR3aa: CATGGQNTGELFF

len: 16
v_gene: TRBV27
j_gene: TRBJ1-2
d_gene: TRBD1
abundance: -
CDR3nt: TGTGCCAGCAGTTCTGCGACAGGGCGGGCTAACTATGGCTACACCTTC
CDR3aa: CASSSATGRANYGYTF

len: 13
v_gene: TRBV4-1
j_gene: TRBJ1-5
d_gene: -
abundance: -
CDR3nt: TGCGCCAGCAGCCAAGGCCATAATCAGCCCCAGCATTTT
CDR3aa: CASSQGHNQPQHF